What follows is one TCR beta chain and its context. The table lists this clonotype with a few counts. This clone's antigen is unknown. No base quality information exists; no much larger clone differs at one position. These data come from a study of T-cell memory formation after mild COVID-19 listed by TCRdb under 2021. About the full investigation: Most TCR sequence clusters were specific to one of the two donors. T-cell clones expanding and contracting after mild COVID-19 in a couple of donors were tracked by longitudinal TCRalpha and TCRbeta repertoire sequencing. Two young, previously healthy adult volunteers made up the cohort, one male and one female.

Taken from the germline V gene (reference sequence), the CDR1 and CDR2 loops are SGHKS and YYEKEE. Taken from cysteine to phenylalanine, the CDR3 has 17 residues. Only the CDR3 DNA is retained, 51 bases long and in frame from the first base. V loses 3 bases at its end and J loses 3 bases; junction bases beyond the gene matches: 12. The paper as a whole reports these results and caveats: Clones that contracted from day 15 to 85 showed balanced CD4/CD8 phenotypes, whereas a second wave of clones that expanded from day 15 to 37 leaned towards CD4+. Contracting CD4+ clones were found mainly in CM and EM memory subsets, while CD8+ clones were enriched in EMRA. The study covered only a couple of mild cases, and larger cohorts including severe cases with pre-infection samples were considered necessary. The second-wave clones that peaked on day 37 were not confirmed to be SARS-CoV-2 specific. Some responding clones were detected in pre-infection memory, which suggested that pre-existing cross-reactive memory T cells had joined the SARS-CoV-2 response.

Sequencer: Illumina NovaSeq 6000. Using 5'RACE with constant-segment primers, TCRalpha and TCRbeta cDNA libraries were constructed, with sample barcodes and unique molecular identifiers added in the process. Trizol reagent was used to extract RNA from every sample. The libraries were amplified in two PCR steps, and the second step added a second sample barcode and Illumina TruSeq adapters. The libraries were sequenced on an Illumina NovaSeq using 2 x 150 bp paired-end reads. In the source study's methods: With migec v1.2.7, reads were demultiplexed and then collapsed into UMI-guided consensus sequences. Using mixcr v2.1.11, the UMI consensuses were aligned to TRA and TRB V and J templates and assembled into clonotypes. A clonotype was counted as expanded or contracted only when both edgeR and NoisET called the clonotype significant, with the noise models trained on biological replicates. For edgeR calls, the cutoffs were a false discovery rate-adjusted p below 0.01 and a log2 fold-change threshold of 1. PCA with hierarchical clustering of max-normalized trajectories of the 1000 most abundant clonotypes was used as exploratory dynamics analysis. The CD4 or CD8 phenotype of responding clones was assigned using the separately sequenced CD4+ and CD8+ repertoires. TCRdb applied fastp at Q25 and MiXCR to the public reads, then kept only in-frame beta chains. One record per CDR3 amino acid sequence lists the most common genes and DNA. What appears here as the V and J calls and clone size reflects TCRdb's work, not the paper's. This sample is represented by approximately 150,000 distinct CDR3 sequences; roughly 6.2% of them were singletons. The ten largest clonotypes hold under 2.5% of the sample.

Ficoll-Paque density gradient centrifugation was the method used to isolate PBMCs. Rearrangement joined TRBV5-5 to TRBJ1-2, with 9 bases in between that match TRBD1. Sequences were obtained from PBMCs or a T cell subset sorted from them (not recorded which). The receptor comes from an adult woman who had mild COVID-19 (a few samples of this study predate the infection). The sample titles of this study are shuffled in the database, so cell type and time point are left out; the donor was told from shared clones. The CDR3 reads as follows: CASSWDTGGTPYYGYTF. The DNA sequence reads TGTGCCAGCAGCTGGGACACAGGGGGCACCCCTTACTATGGCTACACCTTC.